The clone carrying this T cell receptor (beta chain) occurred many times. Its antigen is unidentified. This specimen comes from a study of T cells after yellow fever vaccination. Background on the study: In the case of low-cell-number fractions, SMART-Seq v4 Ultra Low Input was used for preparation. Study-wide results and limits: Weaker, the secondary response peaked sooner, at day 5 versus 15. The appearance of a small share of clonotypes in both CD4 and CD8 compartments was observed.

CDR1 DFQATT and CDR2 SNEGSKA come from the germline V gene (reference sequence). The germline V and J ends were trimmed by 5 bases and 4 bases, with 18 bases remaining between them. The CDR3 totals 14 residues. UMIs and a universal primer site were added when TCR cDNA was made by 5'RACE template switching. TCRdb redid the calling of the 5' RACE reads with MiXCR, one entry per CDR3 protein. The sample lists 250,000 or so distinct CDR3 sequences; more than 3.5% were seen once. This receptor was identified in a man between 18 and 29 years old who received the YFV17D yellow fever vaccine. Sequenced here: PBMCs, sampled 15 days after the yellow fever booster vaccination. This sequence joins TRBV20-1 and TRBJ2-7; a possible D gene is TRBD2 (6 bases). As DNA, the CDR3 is TGCAGTGCTTTCCCCGCGGGGCGGAGGTACGAGCAGTACGTC. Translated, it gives CSAFPAGRRYEQYV.